The clone carrying this TCR beta chain was recorded once. Within the sample, other DNA sequences also encode this same CDR3. The sample comes from a study of blood T cell repertoires in COVID-19. Study overall: Sites in the United States, Italy and Spain provided acute and convalescent COVID-19 samples.

TCRdb's copy holds only in-frame clones and misses some; the assay was immunoSEQ multiplex PCR. The sample contains 200,000 to 300,000 clones, 70% to 85% of which appear only once. Per the germline V gene, CDR1 is SGHAT and CDR2 is FQNNGV. V shed 5 bases and J 2 bases; nucleotides not matched to a gene: 2. The CDR3 contains 13 residues. This TCR came from a woman of 80 years or more with acute or convalescent COVID-19. The sequenced material came from peripheral blood. The chain is built from TRBV11-2 and TRBJ2-5; 7 bases are shared with TRBD1. The CDR3 nucleotides are TGTGCCAGCAGCCCGGACAGGCAAGAGACCCAGTACTTC. It yields the protein CASSPDRQETQYF.